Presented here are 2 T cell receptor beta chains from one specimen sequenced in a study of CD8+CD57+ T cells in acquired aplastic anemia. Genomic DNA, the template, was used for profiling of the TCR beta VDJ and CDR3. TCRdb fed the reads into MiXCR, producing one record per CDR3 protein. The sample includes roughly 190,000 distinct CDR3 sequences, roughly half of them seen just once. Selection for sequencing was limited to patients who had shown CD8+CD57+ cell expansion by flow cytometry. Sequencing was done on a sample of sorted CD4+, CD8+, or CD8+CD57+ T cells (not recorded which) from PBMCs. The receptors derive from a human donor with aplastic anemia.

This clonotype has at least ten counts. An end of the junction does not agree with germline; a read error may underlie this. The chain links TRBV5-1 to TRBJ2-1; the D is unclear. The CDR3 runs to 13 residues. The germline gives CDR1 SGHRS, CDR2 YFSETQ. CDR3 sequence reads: CASSLDSFNEQFF. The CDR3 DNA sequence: TGCGCCAGCAGCTTGGACTCCTTCAATGAGCAGTTCTTC. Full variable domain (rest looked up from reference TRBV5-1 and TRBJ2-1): KAGVTQTPRYLIKTRGQQVTLSCSPISGHRSVSWYQQTPGQGLQFLFEYFSETQRNKGNFPGRFSGRQFSNSRSEMNVSTLELGDSALYLCASSLDSFNEQFFGPGTRLTVL.

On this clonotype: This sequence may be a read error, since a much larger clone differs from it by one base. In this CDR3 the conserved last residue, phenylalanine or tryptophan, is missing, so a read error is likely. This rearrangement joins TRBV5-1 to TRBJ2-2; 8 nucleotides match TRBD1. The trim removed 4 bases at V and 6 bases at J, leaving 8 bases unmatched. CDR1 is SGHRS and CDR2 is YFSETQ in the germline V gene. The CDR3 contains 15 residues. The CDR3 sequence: CASSVSGGAPGELFL. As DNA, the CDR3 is TGCGCCAGCAGCGTATCAGGGGGCGCCCCCGGGGAGCTGTTTCTT.